This TCR beta chain was found in a study of OX40 agonist ivuxolimab in advanced cancers. The CDR3 runs to 9 residues. V was pared by 10 bases and J by 8 bases, with 8 bases between. From germline, CDR1 is MNHEY and CDR2 SMNVEV (reference sequence). Patients with autoimmune history or systemic immunosuppression were excluded. Findings and caveats of the study: At 0.1 to 3.0 mg/kg, CD4+ and CD8+ blood T cells expanded clonally by week 6.

With regard to this clone: Its antigen remains unknown.

The assay was immunoSEQ multiplex PCR, and TCRdb's table has in-frame clones only and misses some. The data contain just over 80,000 clones, around 86% of them singletons. The chain employs TRBV27 and TRBJ1-2; D gene unclear. The sample in question was CD4+ or CD8+ T cells sorted from blood, obtained in a trial of the OX40 agonist ivuxolimab. The receptor was isolated from an adult with an advanced solid tumor such as melanoma, head and neck, liver or kidney cancer. CDR3 nucleotides: TGTGCCACCGAGGTGGGCTACACCTTC. This encodes CATEVGYTF.